This paragraph reports one TCR beta chain. Original processing notes: The assay estimated nucleated cells by amplifying reference gene primers. Clones were sequenced by immunoSEQ multiplex PCR, and TCRdb holds only the in-frame ones, with some missing. The V and J calls and the clone size are those of that table, but D and trimming were determined from the DNA. The top ten clones hold under 6% of a sample with about 87,000 clones, around nine tenths of them seen once. The data are from a study of blood T cell repertoires in COVID-19. Across the whole study: Some COVID-19 samples were acute and others convalescent; all came from the United States, Italy and Spain. Sources were T cells, B-cell-depleted T cells, or PBMCs; the material itself was cDNA or gDNA.

This CDR3 is 14 amino acids long. The V gene's germline CDR1 is SGHDT and CDR2 YYEEEE. V lost 4 bases to trimming and J lost 4 bases, with 14 bases between them. The TCR originated in a man between 35 and 55 years old with acute or convalescent COVID-19. The sample comprised peripheral blood. The J gene is TRBJ1-2, the V gene TRBV5-6, with D possibly matching TRBD1 (6 bases). In nucleotides, the CDR3 is TGTGCCAGCAGCGTACAGGGAGTTCTCTATGGCTACACCTTC. Protein product: CASSVQGVLYGYTF.